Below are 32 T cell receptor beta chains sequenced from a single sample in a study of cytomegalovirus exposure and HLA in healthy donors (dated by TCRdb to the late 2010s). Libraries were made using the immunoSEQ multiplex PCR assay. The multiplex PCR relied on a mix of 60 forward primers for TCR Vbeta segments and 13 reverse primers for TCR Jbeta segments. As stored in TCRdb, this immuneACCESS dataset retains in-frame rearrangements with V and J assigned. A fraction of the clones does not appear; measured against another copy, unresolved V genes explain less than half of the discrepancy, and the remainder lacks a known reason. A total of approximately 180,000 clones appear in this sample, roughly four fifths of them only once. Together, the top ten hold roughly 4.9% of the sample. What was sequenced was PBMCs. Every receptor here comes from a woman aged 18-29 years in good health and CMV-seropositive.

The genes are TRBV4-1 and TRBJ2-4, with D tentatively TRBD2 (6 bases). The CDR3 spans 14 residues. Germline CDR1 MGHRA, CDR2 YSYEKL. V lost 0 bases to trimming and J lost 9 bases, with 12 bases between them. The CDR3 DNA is TGCGCCAGCAGCCAAGAAGGAGGGGCCGTCATTCAGTACTTC. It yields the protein CASSQEGGAVIQYF.

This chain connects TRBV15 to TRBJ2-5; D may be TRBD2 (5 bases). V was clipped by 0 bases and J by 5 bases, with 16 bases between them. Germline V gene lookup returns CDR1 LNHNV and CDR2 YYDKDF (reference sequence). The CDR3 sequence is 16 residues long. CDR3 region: CATSRDSEGGAETQYF. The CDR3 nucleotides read TGTGCCACCAGCAGAGATTCAGAGGGTGGTGCGGAGACCCAGTACTTC. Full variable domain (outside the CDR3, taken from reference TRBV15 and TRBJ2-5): DAMVIQNPRYQVTQFGKPVTLSCSQTLNHNVMYWYQQKSSQAPKLLFHYYDKDFNNEADTPDNFQSRRPNTSFCFLDIRSPGLGDTAMYLCATSRDSEGGAETQYFGPGTRLLVL.

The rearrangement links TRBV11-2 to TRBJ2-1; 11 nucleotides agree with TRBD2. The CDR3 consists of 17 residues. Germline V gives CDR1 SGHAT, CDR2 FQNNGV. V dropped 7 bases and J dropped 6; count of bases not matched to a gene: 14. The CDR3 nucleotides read TGTGCCAGCACTCTACTGTTACTAGCGGGGGTTACCAATGAGCAGTTCTTC. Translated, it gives CASTLLLLAGVTNEQFF.

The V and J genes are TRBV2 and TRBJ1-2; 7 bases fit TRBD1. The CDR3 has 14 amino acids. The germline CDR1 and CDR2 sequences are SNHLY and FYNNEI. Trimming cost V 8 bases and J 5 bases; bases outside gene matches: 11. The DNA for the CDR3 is TGTGCCAGCTCCCTCGGGACAGTCCTGTATGGCTACACCTTC. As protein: CASSLGTVLYGYTF.

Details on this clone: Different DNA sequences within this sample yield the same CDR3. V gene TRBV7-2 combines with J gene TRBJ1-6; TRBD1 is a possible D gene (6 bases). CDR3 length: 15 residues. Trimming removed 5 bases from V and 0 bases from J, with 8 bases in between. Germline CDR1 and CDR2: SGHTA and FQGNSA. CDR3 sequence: CASSPRGSYNSPLHF. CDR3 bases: TGTGCCAGCAGCCCCAGGGGCTCCTATAATTCACCCCTCCACTTT.

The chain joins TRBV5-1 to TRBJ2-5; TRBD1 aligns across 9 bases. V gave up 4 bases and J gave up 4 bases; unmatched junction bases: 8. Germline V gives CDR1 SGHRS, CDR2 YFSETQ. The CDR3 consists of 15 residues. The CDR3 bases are TGCGCCAGCAGCATACCGGGACAGGGCGGAGAGACCCAGTACTTC. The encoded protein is CASSIPGQGGETQYF. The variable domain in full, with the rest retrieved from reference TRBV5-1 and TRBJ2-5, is KAGVTQTPRYLIKTRGQQVTLSCSPISGHRSVSWYQQTPGQGLQFLFEYFSETQRNKGNFPGRFSGRQFSNSRSEMNVSTLELGDSALYLCASSIPGQGGETQYFGPGTRLLVL.

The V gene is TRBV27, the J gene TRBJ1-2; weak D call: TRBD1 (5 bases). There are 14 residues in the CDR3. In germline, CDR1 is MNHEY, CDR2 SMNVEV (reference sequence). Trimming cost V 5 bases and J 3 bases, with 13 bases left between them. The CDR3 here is CASSPTELYYGYTF. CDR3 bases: TGTGCCAGCAGTCCGACAGAGCTATACTATGGCTACACCTTC.

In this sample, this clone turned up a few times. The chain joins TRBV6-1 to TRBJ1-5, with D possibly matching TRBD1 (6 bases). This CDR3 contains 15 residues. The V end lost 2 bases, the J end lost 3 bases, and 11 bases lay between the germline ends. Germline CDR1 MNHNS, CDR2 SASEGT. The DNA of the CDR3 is TGTGCCAGCAGTGAATGGGGGCGATACAATCAGCCCCAGCATTTT. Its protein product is CASSEWGRYNQPQHF.

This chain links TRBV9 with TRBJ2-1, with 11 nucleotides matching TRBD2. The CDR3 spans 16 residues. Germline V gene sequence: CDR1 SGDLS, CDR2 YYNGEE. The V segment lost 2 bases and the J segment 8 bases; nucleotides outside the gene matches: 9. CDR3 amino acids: CASSVSSGGPPDEQFF. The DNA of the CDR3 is TGTGCCAGCAGCGTCTCTAGCGGGGGGCCCCCCGATGAGCAGTTCTTC.

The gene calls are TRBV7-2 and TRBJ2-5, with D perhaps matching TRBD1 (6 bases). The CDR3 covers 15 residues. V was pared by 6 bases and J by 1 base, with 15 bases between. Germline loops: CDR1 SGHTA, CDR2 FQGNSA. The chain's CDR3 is CASRRTVGIQETQYF. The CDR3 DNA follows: TGTGCCAGCAGGCGGACAGTAGGAATCCAAGAGACCCAGTACTTC.

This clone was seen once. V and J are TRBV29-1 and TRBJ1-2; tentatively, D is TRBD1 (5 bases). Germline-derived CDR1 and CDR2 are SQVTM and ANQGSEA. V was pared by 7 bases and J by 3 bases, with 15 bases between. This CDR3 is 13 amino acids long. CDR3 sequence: CSARRQSHYGYTF. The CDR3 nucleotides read TGCAGCGCAAGAAGACAGAGCCACTATGGCTACACCTTC.

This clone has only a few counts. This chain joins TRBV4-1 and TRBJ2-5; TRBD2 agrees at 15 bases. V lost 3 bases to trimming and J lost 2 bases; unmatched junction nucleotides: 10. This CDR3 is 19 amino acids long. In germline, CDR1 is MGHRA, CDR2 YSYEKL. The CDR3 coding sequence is TGCGCCAGCAGCCATCCCGGACTAGCGGGGGGGCCGGGACAAGAGACCCAGTACTTC. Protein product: CASSHPGLAGGPGQETQYF.

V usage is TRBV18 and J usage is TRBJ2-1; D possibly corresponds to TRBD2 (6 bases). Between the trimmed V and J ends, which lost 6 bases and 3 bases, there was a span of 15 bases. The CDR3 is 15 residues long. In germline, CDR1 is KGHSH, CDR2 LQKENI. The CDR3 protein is CASSPWEANYNEQFF. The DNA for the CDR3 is TGTGCCAGCTCGCCATGGGAGGCGAACTACAATGAGCAGTTCTTC.

CDR3: CASRGGGQYSPLHF. CDR3 sequence (DNA): TGTGCCAGCAGAGGCGGGGGGCAGTATTCACCCCTCCACTTT. The chain joins TRBV28 to TRBJ1-6; D is possibly TRBD1 (6 bases). Germline loops: CDR1 MDHEN, CDR2 SYDVKM. The V end was cut by 6 bases, the J end by 8 bases, with 14 bases between. There are 14 residues in the CDR3. Full variable domain (remainder filled in from reference TRBV28 and TRBJ1-6): DVKVTQSSRYLVKRTGEKVFLECVQDMDHENMFWYRQDPGLGLRLIYFSYDVKMKEKGDIPEGYSVSREKKERFSLILESASTNQTSMYLCASRGGGQYSPLHFGNGTRLTVT.

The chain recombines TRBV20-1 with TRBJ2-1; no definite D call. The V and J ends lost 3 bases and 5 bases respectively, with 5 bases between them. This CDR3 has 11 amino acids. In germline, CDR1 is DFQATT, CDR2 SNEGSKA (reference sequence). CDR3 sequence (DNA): TGCAGTGCTAGTATCGACAATGAGCAGTTCTTC. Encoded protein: CSASIDNEQFF.

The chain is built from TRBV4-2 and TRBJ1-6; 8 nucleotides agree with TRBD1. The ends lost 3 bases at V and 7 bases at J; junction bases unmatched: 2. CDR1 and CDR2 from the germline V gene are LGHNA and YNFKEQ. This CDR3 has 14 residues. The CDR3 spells CASSQRDRNSPLHF. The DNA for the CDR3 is TGTGCCAGCAGCCAGCGGGACAGGAATTCACCCCTCCACTTT.

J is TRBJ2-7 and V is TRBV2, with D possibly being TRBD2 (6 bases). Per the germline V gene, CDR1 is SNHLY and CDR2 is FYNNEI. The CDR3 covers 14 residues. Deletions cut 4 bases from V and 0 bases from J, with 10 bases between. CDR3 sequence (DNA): TGTGCCAGCAGTGCGGGGGTTCCCTCCTACGAGCAGTACTTC. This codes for CASSAGVPSYEQYF. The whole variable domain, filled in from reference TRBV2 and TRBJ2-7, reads EPEVTQTPSHQVTQMGQEVILRCVPISNHLYFYWYRQILGQKVEFLVSFYNNEISEKSEIFDDQFSVERPDGSNFTLKIRSTKLEDSAMYFCASSAGVPSYEQYFGPGTRLTVT.

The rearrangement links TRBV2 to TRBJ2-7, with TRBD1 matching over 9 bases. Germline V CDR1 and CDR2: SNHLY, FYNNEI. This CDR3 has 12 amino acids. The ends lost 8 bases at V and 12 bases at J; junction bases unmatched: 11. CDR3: CASVNTGTGLYF. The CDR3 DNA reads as TGTGCCAGCGTCAATACTGGGACAGGGCTGTACTTC.

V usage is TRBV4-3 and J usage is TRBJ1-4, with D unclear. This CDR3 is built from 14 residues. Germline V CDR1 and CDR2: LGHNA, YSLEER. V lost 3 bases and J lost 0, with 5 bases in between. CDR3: CASSQGATNEKLFF. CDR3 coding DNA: TGCGCCAGCAGCCAGGGAGCAACTAATGAAAAACTGTTTTTT.

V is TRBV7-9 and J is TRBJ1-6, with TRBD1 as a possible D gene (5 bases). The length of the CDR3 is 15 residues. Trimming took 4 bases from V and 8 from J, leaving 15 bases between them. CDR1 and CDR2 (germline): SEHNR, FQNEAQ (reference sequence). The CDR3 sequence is CASSSGVLQDSPLHF. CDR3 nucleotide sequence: TGTGCCAGCAGCTCTGGAGTGCTACAGGATTCACCCCTCCACTTT.

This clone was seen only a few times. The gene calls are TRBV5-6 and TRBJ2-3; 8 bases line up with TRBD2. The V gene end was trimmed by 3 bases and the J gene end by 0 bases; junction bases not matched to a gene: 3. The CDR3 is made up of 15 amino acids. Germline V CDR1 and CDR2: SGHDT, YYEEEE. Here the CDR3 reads CASSSGLASTDTQYF. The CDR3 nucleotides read TGTGCCAGCAGCTCTGGACTAGCTAGCACAGATACGCAGTATTTT.

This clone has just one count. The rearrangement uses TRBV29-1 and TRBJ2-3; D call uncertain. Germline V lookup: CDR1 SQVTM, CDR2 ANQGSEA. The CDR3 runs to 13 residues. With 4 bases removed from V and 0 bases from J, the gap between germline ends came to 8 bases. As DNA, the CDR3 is TGCAGCGTTGTTGGGCTTAGCACAGATACGCAGTATTTT. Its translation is CSVVGLSTDTQYF.

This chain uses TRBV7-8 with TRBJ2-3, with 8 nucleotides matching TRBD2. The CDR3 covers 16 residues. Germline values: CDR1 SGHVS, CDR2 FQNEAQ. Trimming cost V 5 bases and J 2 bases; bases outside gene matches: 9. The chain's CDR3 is CASSPGGAGPTDTQYF. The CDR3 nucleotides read TGTGCCAGCAGCCCGGGAGGGGCAGGGCCCACAGATACGCAGTATTTT.

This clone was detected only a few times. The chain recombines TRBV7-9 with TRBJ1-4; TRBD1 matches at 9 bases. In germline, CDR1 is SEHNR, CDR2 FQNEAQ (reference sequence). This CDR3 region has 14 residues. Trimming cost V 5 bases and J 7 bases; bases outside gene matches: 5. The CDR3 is CASSETGGSEKLFF. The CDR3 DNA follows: TGTGCCAGCAGCGAGACAGGGGGGAGTGAAAAACTGTTTTTT.

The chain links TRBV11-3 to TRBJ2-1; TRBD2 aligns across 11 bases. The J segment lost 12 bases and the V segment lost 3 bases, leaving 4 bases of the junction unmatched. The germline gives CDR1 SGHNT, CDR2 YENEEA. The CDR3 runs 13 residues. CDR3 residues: CASSFSGGAGQFF. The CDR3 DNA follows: TGTGCCAGCAGCTTTAGCGGGGGGGCAGGGCAGTTCTTC.

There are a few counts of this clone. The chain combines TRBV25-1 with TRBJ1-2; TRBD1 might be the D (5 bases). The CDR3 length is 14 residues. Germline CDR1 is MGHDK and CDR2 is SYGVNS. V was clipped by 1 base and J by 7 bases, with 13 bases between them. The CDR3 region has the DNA TGTGCCAGCAGTGAATGGGGCGAGGATTCTGGCTACACCTTC. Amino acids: CASSEWGEDSGYTF.

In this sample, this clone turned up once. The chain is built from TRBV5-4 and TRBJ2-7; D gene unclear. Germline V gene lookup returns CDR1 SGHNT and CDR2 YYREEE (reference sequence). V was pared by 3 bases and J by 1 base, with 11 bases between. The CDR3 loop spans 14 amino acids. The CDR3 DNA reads TGTGCCAGCAGCTCTATCGACGGGTCCTACGAGCAGTACTTC. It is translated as CASSSIDGSYEQYF.

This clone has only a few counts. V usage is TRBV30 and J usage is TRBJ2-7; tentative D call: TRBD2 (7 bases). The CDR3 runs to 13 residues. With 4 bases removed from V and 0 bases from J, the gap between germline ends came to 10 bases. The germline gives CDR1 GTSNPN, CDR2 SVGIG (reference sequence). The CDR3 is CAWKGDYSYEQYF. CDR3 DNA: TGTGCCTGGAAGGGGGACTACTCCTACGAGCAGTACTTC.

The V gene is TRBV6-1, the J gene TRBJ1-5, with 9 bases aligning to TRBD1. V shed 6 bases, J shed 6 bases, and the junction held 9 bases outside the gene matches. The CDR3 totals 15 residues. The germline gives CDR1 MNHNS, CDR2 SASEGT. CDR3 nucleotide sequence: TGTGCCAGCAGAGACCCCGGGACAGGGAGTCAGCCCCAGCATTTT. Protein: CASRDPGTGSQPQHF.

The CDR3 DNA sequence: TGTGCCAGCAGTCCCGACAGGGGGCAATACGAGCAGTACTTC. Encoded protein: CASSPDRGQYEQYF. The chain links TRBV2 to TRBJ2-7; TRBD1 matches 10 bases. Germline CDR1 and CDR2: SNHLY and FYNNEI. CDR3 length: 14 residues. Trimming at V came to 5 bases and at J to 4 bases, leaving 5 bases not matched to a gene. Together with reference TRBV2 and TRBJ2-7, the CDR3 gives the full variable domain: EPEVTQTPSHQVTQMGQEVILRCVPISNHLYFYWYRQILGQKVEFLVSFYNNEISEKSEIFDDQFSVERPDGSNFTLKIRSTKLEDSAMYFCASSPDRGQYEQYFGPGTRLTVT.

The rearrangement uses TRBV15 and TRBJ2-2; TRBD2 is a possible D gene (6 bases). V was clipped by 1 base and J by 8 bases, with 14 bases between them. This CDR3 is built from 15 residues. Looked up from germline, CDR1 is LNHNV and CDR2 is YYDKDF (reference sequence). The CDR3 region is CATSRGAGGAGELFF. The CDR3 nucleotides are TGTGCCACCAGCAGAGGGGCGGGCGGGGCGGGGGAGCTGTTTTTT.

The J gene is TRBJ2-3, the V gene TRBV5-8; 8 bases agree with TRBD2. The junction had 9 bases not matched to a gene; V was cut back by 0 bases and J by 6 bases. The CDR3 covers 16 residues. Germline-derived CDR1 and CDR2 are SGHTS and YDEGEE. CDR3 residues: CASSLAVSGVPDTQYF. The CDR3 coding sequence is TGTGCCAGCAGCTTGGCCGTTAGCGGGGTTCCGGATACGCAGTATTTT.